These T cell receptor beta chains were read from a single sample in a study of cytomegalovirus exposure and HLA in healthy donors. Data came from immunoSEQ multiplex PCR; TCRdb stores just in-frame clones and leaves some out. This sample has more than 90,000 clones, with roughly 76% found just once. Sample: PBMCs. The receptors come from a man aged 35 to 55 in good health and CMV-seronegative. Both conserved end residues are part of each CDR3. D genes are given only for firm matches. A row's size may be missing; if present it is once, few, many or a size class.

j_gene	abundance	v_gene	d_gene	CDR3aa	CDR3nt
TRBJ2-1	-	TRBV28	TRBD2	CASRQTSGGLGSYNEQFF	TGTGCCAGCAGACAAACTAGCGGGGGGCTAGGCTCCTACAATGAGCAGTTCTTC
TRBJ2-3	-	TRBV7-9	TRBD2	CASSLRGSLAGSTDTQYF	TGTGCCAGCAGTCTCAGAGGGAGCCTAGCGGGAAGCACAGATACGCAGTATTTT
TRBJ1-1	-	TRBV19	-	CASTQNTEAFF	TGTGCCAGTACCCAGAACACTGAAGCTTTCTTT
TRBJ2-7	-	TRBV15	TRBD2	CATSRLAGLAYEQYF	TGTGCCACCAGTCGACTAGCGGGACTGGCCTACGAGCAGTACTTC
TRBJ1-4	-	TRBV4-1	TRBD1	CASSQISRGEEKLFF	TGCGCCAGCAGCCAAATATCCAGGGGGGAGGAAAAACTGTTTTTT
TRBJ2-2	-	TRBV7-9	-	CSSSRSSANTGELFF	TGTTCCAGCAGCCGTTCTAGCGCCAACACCGGGGAGCTGTTTTTT
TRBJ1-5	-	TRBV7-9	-	CASNRDRNQPQHF	TGTGCCAGCAACAGGGACCGCAATCAGCCCCAGCATTTT
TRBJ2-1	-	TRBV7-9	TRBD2	CASSLGRPSGRVRGEQFF	TGTGCCAGCAGCTTAGGCCGGCCTAGCGGGAGGGTAAGAGGAGAGCAGTTCTTC
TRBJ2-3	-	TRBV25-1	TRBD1	CASSDPTGSTDTQYF	TGTGCCAGCAGTGACCCGACAGGGAGCACAGATACGCAGTATTTT
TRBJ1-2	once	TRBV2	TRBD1	CASSRDREYGYTF	TGTGCCAGCAGTAGGGACAGGGAATATGGCTACACCTTC
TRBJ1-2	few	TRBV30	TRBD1	CAWSYGDRYGYTF	TGTGCCTGGAGTTACGGGGACAGATATGGCTACACCTTC
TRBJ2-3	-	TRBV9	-	CASSVDTGVDTQYF	TGTGCCAGCAGCGTAGATACAGGTGTAGATACGCAGTATTTT
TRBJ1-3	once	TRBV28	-	CASSLTRGPGNTIYF	TGTGCCAGCAGTTTAACCAGGGGACCTGGAAACACCATATATTTT
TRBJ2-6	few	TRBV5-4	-	CASSLTLGANVLTF	TGTGCCAGCAGCTTGACATTAGGGGCCAACGTCCTGACTTTC
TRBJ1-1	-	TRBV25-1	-	CASSLGGIGTEAFF	TGTGCCAGCAGCCTAGGAGGGATTGGAACTGAAGCTTTCTTT
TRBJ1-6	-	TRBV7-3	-	CASSLGQPNSPLHF	TGTGCCAGCAGCTTAGGACAGCCTAATTCACCCCTCCACTTT
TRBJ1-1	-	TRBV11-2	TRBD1	CASRPRTGRNTEAFF	TGTGCCAGCAGACCCCGGACAGGGAGGAACACTGAAGCTTTCTTT
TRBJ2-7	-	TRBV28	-	CAPRGPYEQYF	TGTGCCCCCAGGGGACCCTACGAGCAGTACTTC
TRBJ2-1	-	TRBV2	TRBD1	CASSLTIRQGEQFF	TGTGCCAGCAGTCTGACTATTAGACAGGGGGAGCAGTTCTTC
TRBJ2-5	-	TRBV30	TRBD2	CAWSGTSGGWTQYF	TGTGCCTGGAGTGGGACTAGCGGGGGGTGGACCCAGTACTTC
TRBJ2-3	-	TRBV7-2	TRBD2	CASSLGLAGGGTDTQYF	TGTGCCAGCAGCCTGGGACTAGCGGGAGGTGGCACAGATACGCAGTATTTT
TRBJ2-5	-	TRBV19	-	CASSRAREETQYF	TGTGCCAGTAGTAGAGCGAGGGAAGAGACCCAGTACTTC
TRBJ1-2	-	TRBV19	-	CASSIAGAGYTF	TGTGCCAGTAGTATAGCAGGGGCTGGCTACACCTTC
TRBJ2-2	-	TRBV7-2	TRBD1	CASSLVGTAYTGELFF	TGTGCCAGCAGCTTAGTTGGGACAGCCTACACCGGGGAGCTGTTTTTT
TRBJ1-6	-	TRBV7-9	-	CASTNPTRHSSNSPLHF	TGTGCCAGCACCAACCCCACCAGGCACAGCAGTAATTCACCCCTCCACTTT
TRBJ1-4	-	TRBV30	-	CAWSLGAGTKGEKLFF	TGTGCCTGGAGCCTGGGGGCCGGGACCAAGGGAGAAAAACTGTTTTTT
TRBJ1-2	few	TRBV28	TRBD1	CASSLTGAFYGYTF	TGTGCCAGCAGTTTAACAGGGGCATTCTATGGCTACACCTTC
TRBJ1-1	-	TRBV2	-	CASSNRRGMNTEAFF	TGTGCCAGCAGTAATAGACGGGGGATGAACACTGAAGCTTTCTTT
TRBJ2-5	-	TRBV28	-	CASSLRQGGWGETQYF	TGTGCCAGCAGTTTAAGACAGGGAGGATGGGGAGAGACCCAGTACTTC
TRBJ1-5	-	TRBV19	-	CASSLTGISNQPQHF	TGTGCCAGTAGTTTAACAGGAATTAGCAATCAGCCCCAGCATTTT
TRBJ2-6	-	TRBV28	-	CACQTGANVLTF	TGTGCCTGTCAAACTGGGGCCAACGTCCTGACTTTC
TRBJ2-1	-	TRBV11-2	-	CASSLGRTGGMYNEQFF	TGTGCCAGCAGCCTAGGCAGAACGGGCGGGATGTACAATGAGCAGTTCTTC
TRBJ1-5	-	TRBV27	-	CASSFGQLQRPQHF	TGTGCCAGCAGTTTTGGACAGCTGCAAAGGCCCCAGCATTTT
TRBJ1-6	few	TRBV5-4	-	CASSLDGGSRNSPLHF	TGTGCCAGCAGCTTGGATGGGGGGTCGCGAAATTCACCCCTCCACTTT
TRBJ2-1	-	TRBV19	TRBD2	CASSPGFRGGSYNEQFF	TGTGCCAGTAGTCCCGGTTTTCGCGGCGGGAGCTACAATGAGCAGTTCTTC
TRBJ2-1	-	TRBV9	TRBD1	CASSYLEDRGLRRGPRGDEQFF	TGTGCCAGCAGTTATTTAGAGGACAGGGGGCTTCGGCGGGGTCCCCGGGGCGATGAGCAGTTCTTC
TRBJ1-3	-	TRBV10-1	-	CASKGRAGNTIYF	TGCGCCAGCAAAGGCAGGGCTGGAAACACCATATATTTT
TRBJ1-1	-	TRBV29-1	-	CSVEDRSTEAFF	TGCAGCGTTGAAGATCGTTCCACTGAAGCTTTCTTT
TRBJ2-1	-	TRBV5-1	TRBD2	CASSLTSGTPNEQFF	TGCGCCAGCAGCTTGACTAGCGGGACCCCCAATGAGCAGTTCTTC
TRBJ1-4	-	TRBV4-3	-	CASSPGSATNEKLFF	TGCGCCAGCAGTCCAGGGTCGGCAACTAATGAAAAACTGTTTTTT
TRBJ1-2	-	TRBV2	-	CASSETPGQITNYGYTF	TGTGCCAGCAGTGAAACCCCAGGACAGATTACTAACTATGGCTACACCTTC